The TCR beta chain described here comes from a study of identical twins. TCRdb passed the 5' RACE reads through MiXCR, listing each CDR3 protein once. The top ten hold under 2% of the sample, which has approximately 670,000 distinct CDR3 sequences, 6% to 6.5% seen once. The study's findings and limits: Model-predicted out-of-frame TCR alpha sharing fell below observed values in monozygotic twins.

This clonotype was found a few times. Antigen: not known. From germline, CDR1 is SGHRS and CDR2 YFSETQ. The CDR3 is 15 amino acids. After removal of 4 bases from V and 5 bases from J, the junction contained 8 bases not matched to a gene. The sequence derives from a man between 18 and 29 years old in good health. Sequences were obtained from naive T cells sorted from blood. The rearrangement joins TRBV5-1 to TRBJ2-2, with TRBD1 matching 7 bases. CDR3 amino acids: CASSKDRVVTGELFF. In DNA, the CDR3 is TGCGCCAGCAGCAAAGACAGGGTGGTTACCGGGGAGCTGTTTTTT.